This T cell receptor beta chain emerged from a study of blood T cell repertoires in COVID-19. Study details: Samples representing acute and convalescent COVID-19 were sourced from the United States, Italy and Spain. T cells, B-cell-depleted T cells, or PBMCs provided the cDNA or gDNA that served as material.

As processed by the authors: Researchers report that nucleated cell counts were estimated from reference gene primer amplification. The repertoire was sequenced with immunoSEQ multiplex PCR; TCRdb's copy has only in-frame clones and lacks some. For V, J and clone size, that table is used; D and trimming come from the DNA. The data show roughly 340,000 clones, with about nine tenths seen just once and more than 5.5% held by the top ten. Trimming left V 7 bases short and J 8 bases short, with 12 bases between. Germline-derived CDR1 and CDR2 are DFQATT and SNEGSKA (reference sequence). This CDR3 spans 11 amino acids. It was during active infection that Seattle patients were enrolled and then longitudinally followed.

The origin of this receptor is a woman in her seventies with COVID-19, enrolled during active disease. The chain couples TRBV20-1 to TRBJ2-1; D is uncertain. Sequencing was done on a sample of peripheral blood. CDR3 nucleotide sequence: TGCAGTGTCGGGTTCCGCGATGAGCAGTTCTTC. This encodes CSVGFRDEQFF.